What follows are 32 T cell receptor beta chains derived from one specimen sequenced in a study of HIV-infected patients and healthy controls. All unsorted peripheral T cells were captured because whole blood was used without fractionation. cDNA was made from 500 ng RNA using alpha and beta constant primers. Each of the alpha and beta chains got its own library through chain-specific third strand synthesis with indices. Using its own MiXCR run on the 5' RACE reads, TCRdb lists one record per CDR3 protein. The repertoire holds 8,500 to 11,000 distinct CDR3 sequences, with 8% as singletons. Sequencing used blood. The receptor source for this set is an adult in good health.

In its sample, this clonotype ranks as medium-sized. At one of its ends the junction is not consistent with the germline gene, which may arise from a read error. The chain recombines TRBV7-9 with TRBJ2-1, with TRBD2 matching 9 bases. The CDR3 covers 13 residues. Germline CDR1 reads SEHNR; CDR2 reads FQNEAQ (reference sequence). CDR3 region: CASSYAGLAYSVF. CDR3 bases: TGTGCCAGCAGCTACGCGGGACTAGCTTATTCGGTCTTC.

This clonotype was picked up a small number of times. The chain links TRBV10-3 to TRBJ1-4, with TRBD1 matching over 7 bases. Germline V gives CDR1 ENHRY, CDR2 SYGVKD. The CDR3 runs to 14 residues. Trimming cost V 9 bases and J 4 bases; bases outside gene matches: 8. CDR3 region: CAIRSAGGNEKLFF. CDR3 in DNA: TGTGCCATTCGTTCTGCAGGGGGTAATGAAAAACTGTTTTTT.

The chain couples TRBV12-3 or TRBV12-4 to TRBJ2-4, with D perhaps matching TRBD1 (6 bases). V shed 3 bases and J shed 4 bases, with 10 bases lying between them. The CDR3 is 14 amino acids. The chain's CDR3 is CASSFDGTKNIQYF. CDR3 in DNA: TGTGCCAGCAGTTTTGACGGGACAAAAAACATTCAGTACTTC.

By share of the sample, this clonotype is medium-sized. This chain links TRBV20-1 with TRBJ2-3; D is perhaps TRBD1 or TRBD2 (6 bases each). The germline V gene encodes CDR1 DFQATT and CDR2 SNEGSKA (reference sequence). The CDR3 extends over 15 amino acids. V was clipped by 6 bases and J by 5 bases, with 21 bases between them. CDR3 sequence (DNA): TGCAGTGCCCTAGATGGGGGGCTAGTAGGAGATACGCAGTATTTT. It is translated as CSALDGGLVGDTQYF.

This rearrangement joins TRBV12-3 or TRBV12-4 to TRBJ1-3, with D unresolved. V was clipped by 3 bases and J by 4 bases, with 7 bases between them. This CDR3 region has 13 residues. CDR3 region: CASSFRPGNTIYF. In nucleotides, the CDR3 is TGTGCCAGCAGTTTTAGGCCGGGAAACACCATATATTTT.

By share of the sample, this clonotype is medium-sized (0.01 to 0.1%). V and J are TRBV6-1 and TRBJ2-5, with TRBD2 matching 11 bases. Germline CDR1 is MNHNS and CDR2 is SASEGT. This CDR3 spans 19 amino acids. V gave up 2 bases and J gave up 4 bases; unmatched junction bases: 15. The CDR3 DNA sequence: TGTGCCAGCAGTGAAAAAAGGACTAGCGGGTCGTGGCGGGTAGAGACCCAGTACTTC. This gives the protein CASSEKRTSGSWRVETQYF.

A few counts support this clonotype. The rearrangement uses TRBV12-3 or TRBV12-4 and TRBJ2-7; TRBD1 matches 8 bases. Unmatched junction bases numbered 7, after V lost 6 bases and J lost 3 bases. CDR3 size: 14 residues. CDR3 sequence reads: CASRLTDRVYEQYF. For the CDR3, the DNA is TGTGCCAGCAGGCTCACGGACAGGGTCTACGAGCAGTACTTC.

Sample share makes this clonotype medium-sized. This chain links TRBV21-1 with TRBJ1-1; the D segment call TRBD1 is taken from the table without a DNA check. TRBV21-1 is deemed a pseudogene. There are 14 residues in the CDR3. The CDR3 nucleotides are TGTGCCAGCAGCGGGAGACAGGTGGGCACTGAAGCTTTCTTT. Translation gives CASSGRQVGTEAFF.

This clonotype is labeled medium-sized. V gene TRBV6-5 combines with J gene TRBJ2-3; possibly TRBD1 for D (5 bases). V was shortened by 6 bases and J by 4 bases, with 8 bases between the two germline ends. CDR3 length equals 12 residues. The germline V gene encodes CDR1 MNHEY and CDR2 SVGAGI. Written as DNA, the CDR3 is TGTGCCAGCAGAGGGGCGGCAGATACGCAGTATTTT. As protein: CASRGAADTQYF.

In its sample, this clonotype is medium-sized. This chain uses TRBV5-1 with TRBJ2-3; 9 bases match TRBD1. The J segment lost 1 base and the V segment lost 0 bases, leaving 3 bases of the junction unmatched. The CDR3 loop spans 16 amino acids. Looked up from germline, CDR1 is SGHRS and CDR2 is YFSETQ. CDR3 in amino acids: CASSLARDRGTDTQYF. For the CDR3, the DNA is TGCGCCAGCAGCTTGGCCCGGGACAGGGGCACAGATACGCAGTATTTT.

This clonotype was detected ten times or more. The chain is built from TRBV6-4 and TRBJ2-3; D not certain. Germline values: CDR1 MRHNA, CDR2 SNTAGT. Trimming removed 1 base from V and 1 base from J, with 15 bases in between. CDR3 length: 17 amino acids. CDR3 in DNA: TGTGCCAGCAGTGACTTCGGTCGGAGCGCTGGCACAGATACGCAGTATTTT. Translation: CASSDFGRSAGTDTQYF.

This sequence joins TRBV6-2 or TRBV6-3 and TRBJ2-7; 12 nucleotides line up with TRBD2. After removal of 4 bases from V and 0 bases from J, the junction contained 1 base not matched to a gene. This CDR3 is built from 15 residues. The germline V gene encodes CDR1 MNHEY and CDR2 SVGEGT. In DNA form, the CDR3 reads TGTGCCAGCAGTTCGACTAGCGGGAGCTCCTACGAGCAGTACTTC. This encodes CASSSTSGSSYEQYF.

This clonotype is labeled as medium-sized. This sequence joins TRBV7-9 and TRBJ1-5; weak D call: TRBD1 (6 bases). The V gene's germline CDR1 is SEHNR and CDR2 FQNEAQ (reference sequence). V was pared by 5 bases and J by 7 bases, with 12 bases between. The CDR3 has 13 residues. The CDR3: CASSPTGMQPQHF. DNA of the CDR3: TGTGCCAGCAGCCCAACAGGGATGCAGCCCCAGCATTTT.

In its sample, this clonotype ranks as medium-sized. V and J are TRBV10-1 and TRBJ2-5, with TRBD1 matching 10 bases. After removal of 6 bases from V and 5 bases from J, the junction contained 3 bases not matched to a gene. The CDR3 extends over 13 amino acids. CDR1 WNHNN and CDR2 SYGVQD come from the germline V gene (reference sequence). The CDR3 loop is CASSGTGEETQYF. The CDR3 region has the DNA TGCGCCAGCAGCGGGACAGGGGAGGAGACCCAGTACTTC.

This clonotype was found a few times. The rearrangement links TRBV29-1 to TRBJ1-1, with 7 bases matching TRBD1. Looked up from germline, CDR1 is SQVTM and CDR2 is ANQGSEA. This CDR3 is built from 14 residues. With 5 bases clipped from V and 1 base from J, the junction kept 7 bases outside the gene matches. The CDR3 region is CSVLFGTANTEAFF. For the CDR3, the DNA is TGCAGCGTTTTGTTTGGGACAGCGAACACTGAAGCTTTCTTT.

There are a few counts of this clonotype. The chain recombines TRBV18 with TRBJ2-5; 10 nucleotides match TRBD2. CDR3 length: 13 amino acids. The ends lost 4 bases at V and 5 bases at J; junction bases unmatched: 1. Germline CDR1 is KGHSH and CDR2 is LQKENI. CDR3 DNA: TGTGCCAGCTCACTGGGACTAGCGGAGACCCAGTACTTC. Translating gives CASSLGLAETQYF.

V usage is TRBV6-5 and J usage is TRBJ2-5; 8 bases are shared with TRBD1. The CDR3 runs 17 residues. With V trimmed by 4 bases and J by 4 bases, 14 bases remained unmatched. Per germline, CDR1 MNHEY and CDR2 SVGAGI. The CDR3 loop is CASSSPLGQADPETQYF. The CDR3 coding sequence is TGTGCCAGCAGTTCCCCATTGGGACAGGCGGACCCAGAGACCCAGTACTTC.

This clonotype occurred many times. The chain recombines TRBV29-1 with TRBJ1-1; D gene ambiguous. V gave up 6 bases and J gave up 2 bases, with 16 bases separating them. CDR3 size: 14 residues. In germline, CDR1 is SQVTM, CDR2 ANQGSEA. The CDR3 here is CSVTTRLSNTEAFF. CDR3 DNA: TGCAGCGTGACGACACGGCTGTCTAACACTGAAGCTTTCTTT.

J is TRBJ2-7 and V is TRBV9, with no clear D. The CDR3 is 15 amino acids. V lost 4 bases to trimming and J lost 8 bases, with 22 bases between them. Germline V CDR1 and CDR2: SGDLS, YYNGEE. The CDR3 region is CASSSFDTIQPQQYF. CDR3 sequence (DNA): TGTGCCAGCAGCTCTTTCGACACCATCCAGCCTCAGCAGTACTTC.

This clonotype was found a few times. The rearrangement links TRBV7-9 to TRBJ1-1, with 8 bases lining up with TRBD1. The germline V gene encodes CDR1 SEHNR and CDR2 FQNEAQ (reference sequence). CDR3 length equals 14 residues. V dropped 4 bases and J dropped 1; count of bases not matched to a gene: 2. In nucleotides, the CDR3 is TGTGCCAGCAGCTACGGACAGGGGAACACTGAAGCTTTCTTT. Amino acids: CASSYGQGNTEAFF.

This clonotype is medium-sized by share. The chain links TRBV5-1 to TRBJ2-7, with 10 bases matching TRBD2. Germline V lookup: CDR1 SGHRS, CDR2 YFSETQ. V dropped 0 bases and J dropped 4; count of bases not matched to a gene: 7. CDR3 length: 16 residues. The CDR3 protein is CASSLDPAGGPYEQYF. CDR3 DNA sequence: TGCGCCAGCAGCTTGGACCCAGCGGGGGGGCCTTACGAGCAGTACTTC. Variable domain in full (rest from reference TRBV5-1 and TRBJ2-7): KAGVTQTPRYLIKTRGQQVTLSCSPISGHRSVSWYQQTPGQGLQFLFEYFSETQRNKGNFPGRFSGRQFSNSRSEMNVSTLELGDSALYLCASSLDPAGGPYEQYFGPGTRLTVT.

This clonotype was detected many times. The chain has TRBV18 and TRBJ2-1, with 7 bases aligning to TRBD2. J was trimmed by 5 bases and V by 3 bases; bases with no gene match: 7. The CDR3 extends over 15 amino acids. The germline V gene encodes CDR1 KGHSH and CDR2 LQKENI. For the CDR3, the DNA is TGTGCCAGCTCACCCACCTTGGGGGGGGACAATGAGCAGTTCTTC. It specifies CASSPTLGGDNEQFF.

This clonotype was detected many times. The chain combines TRBV2 with TRBJ1-5; no firm D call. V shed 6 bases and J shed 4 bases, with 10 bases lying between them. Germline-derived CDR1 and CDR2 are SNHLY and FYNNEI. CDR3 size: 13 residues. This CDR3 is CASRSTGNQPQHF. DNA of the CDR3: TGTGCCAGCAGGTCGACGGGGAATCAGCCCCAGCATTTT.

This clonotype was counted many times. The genes are TRBV6-1 and TRBJ1-5; TRBD1 is a possible D gene (5 bases). CDR1 is MNHNS and CDR2 is SASEGT in the germline V gene. V was pared by 1 base and J by 6 bases, with 13 bases between. CDR3 length: 15 amino acids. The CDR3 sequence is CASSEVQGKGQPQHF. The CDR3 nucleotides read TGTGCCAGCAGTGAAGTGCAGGGTAAGGGTCAGCCCCAGCATTTT.

In this sample, this clonotype is medium-sized. The chain uses TRBV12-3 or TRBV12-4 and TRBJ2-3; D uncertain. The CDR3 contains 14 residues. V was cut by 6 bases and J by 4 bases, with 14 bases left in between. This CDR3 is CASSRPIRADTQYF. The CDR3, as DNA: TGTGCCAGCAGCCGCCCTATAAGGGCAGATACGCAGTATTTT.

In its sample, this clonotype is medium-sized. V and J are TRBV3-1 and TRBJ2-1; D is tentatively TRBD1 or TRBD2 (6 bases each). Germline CDR1 reads LGHDT; CDR2 reads YNNKEL (reference sequence). This CDR3 is built from 16 residues. V lost 0 bases and J 3 bases, leaving 12 bases between the germline ends. CDR3 DNA sequence: TGTGCCAGCAGCCAAGATCTGGGGGGCCTCTACAATGAGCAGTTCTTC. Amino acids: CASSQDLGGLYNEQFF.

This clonotype has only a few counts. The chain couples TRBV6-6 to TRBJ1-6; a weak D match, TRBD1 (5 bases). Per the germline V gene, CDR1 is MNHNY and CDR2 is SVGAGI (reference sequence). The CDR3 extends over 13 amino acids. V was cut by 7 bases and J by 5 bases, with 9 bases left in between. This CDR3 reads CASTQGNNSPLHF. The CDR3 DNA is TGTGCCAGCACCCAGGGTAATAATTCACCCCTCCACTTT.

This clonotype was seen repeatedly, ten times or more. CDR3 region: CASSGTGPNTEAFF. Here the CDR3 DNA reads TGCGCCAGCAGTGGGACAGGACCGAACACTGAAGCTTTCTTT. The chain couples TRBV10-1 to TRBJ1-1; 7 positions match TRBD1. V shed 4 bases and J 1 base; nucleotides not matched to a gene: 3. CDR3 size: 14 residues. Per germline, CDR1 WNHNN and CDR2 SYGVQD (reference sequence).

By share, this clonotype ranks as medium-sized. CDR3 sequence: CSARGGAAKNIQYF. CDR3 coding DNA: TGCAGTGCCCGTGGGGGGGCGGCCAAAAACATTCAGTACTTC. The chain employs TRBV20-1 and TRBJ2-4, with D possibly TRBD2 on 7 matching bases. The V gene's germline CDR1 is DFQATT and CDR2 SNEGSKA (reference sequence). V shed 6 bases and J shed 1 base, with 13 bases lying between them. The CDR3 is 14 amino acids.

This clonotype is deemed medium-sized (0.01 to 0.1%). V gene TRBV7-8 combines with J gene TRBJ1-3; perhaps TRBD1 as D (5 bases). The CDR3 runs 17 residues. V was trimmed by 5 bases and J by 0 bases, leaving 17 bases between them. Germline lookup yields CDR1 SGHVS and CDR2 FQNEAQ. CDR3 sequence: CASSLLGVGGSGNTIYF. The CDR3, as DNA: TGTGCCAGCAGCCTGTTGGGAGTGGGGGGCTCTGGAAACACCATATATTTT.

This clonotype is medium-sized (0.01 to 0.1%) in the sample. V gene TRBV7-6 combines with J gene TRBJ1-4; 7 positions agree with TRBD1. CDR1 and CDR2 from the germline V gene are SGHVS and FNYEAQ. V was clipped by 0 bases and J by 7 bases; unmatched bases: 11. This CDR3 comprises 17 residues. Here the CDR3 DNA reads TGTGCCAGCAGCTTAGCGGGGACAGCGCTTGGGGTTGAAAAACTGTTTTTT. As protein: CASSLAGTALGVEKLFF.

By sample fraction, this clonotype is medium-sized. The J gene is TRBJ1-3, the V gene TRBV30, with unresolved D. V was shortened by 0 bases and J by 0 bases, with 9 bases between the two germline ends. The CDR3 is made up of 15 amino acids. CDR1 and CDR2 from the germline V gene are GTSNPN and SVGIG (reference sequence). The CDR3 DNA reads TGTGCCTGGAGTGTTTCCCTGAGCTCTGGAAACACCATATATTTT. Translation: CAWSVSLSSGNTIYF.